Each of the 3 T cell receptor beta chains below was sequenced from the same sample in a study of response to subunit inactivated influenza vaccine. Using its own MiXCR run on the RT-PCR reads, TCRdb lists one record per CDR3 protein. The table includes roughly 570,000 distinct CDR3 sequences, roughly 13% detected once. Specimen: PBMCs from blood, collected around seven weeks after vaccination. The receptors originated from a man aged 50 to 59 who received an inactivated influenza vaccine.

This clonotype came up a few times. The chain uses TRBV5-4 and TRBJ2-7, with 12 bases aligning to TRBD1. The CDR3 extends over 15 amino acids. Germline-derived CDR1 and CDR2 are SGHNT and YYREEE (reference sequence). Trimming at V came to 3 bases and at J to 5 bases, leaving 6 bases not matched to a gene. The CDR3 region is CASSSGTGGLDEQYF. CDR3 coding DNA: TGTGCCAGCAGCTCCGGGACAGGGGGCTTGGACGAGCAGTACTTC.

This clonotype was seen more than once but under ten times. V is TRBV7-9 and J is TRBJ2-1; 11 nucleotides align to TRBD2. From germline, CDR1 is SEHNR and CDR2 FQNEAQ (reference sequence). The junction had 5 bases not matched to a gene; V was cut back by 6 bases and J by 4 bases. CDR3 length: 15 amino acids. CDR3: CASRPTSGGYNEQFF. For the CDR3, the DNA is TGTGCCAGCAGGCCCACTAGCGGGGGATACAATGAGCAGTTCTTC. The variable domain in full, with the rest retrieved from reference TRBV7-9 and TRBJ2-1, is DTGVSQNPRHKITKRGQNVTFRCDPISEHNRLYWYRQTLGQGPEFLTYFQNEAQLEKSRLLSDRFSAERPKGSFSTLEIQRTEQGDSAMYLCASRPTSGGYNEQFFGPGTRLTVL.

A single count supports this clonotype. The chain joins TRBV6-2 or TRBV6-3 to TRBJ1-5; D gene uncertain. This CDR3 contains 15 residues. Germline V gene sequence: CDR1 MNHEY, CDR2 SVGEGT. Trimming removed 6 bases from V and 1 base from J, with 13 bases in between. In DNA, the CDR3 is TGTGCCAGCAGCTACGGAATGTTGAGCAATCAGCCCCAGCATTTT. Translated, it gives CASSYGMLSNQPQHF.